This TCR beta chain was observed in a study of cytomegalovirus exposure and HLA in healthy donors. Study-wide results and caveats: Prior analysis indicated that the majority of TCR beta V segments exhibited productivity approximately 87% or approximately 30% of the time.

The CDR3 loop spans 13 amino acids. The V end lost 5 bases, the J end lost 6 bases, and 10 bases lay between the germline ends. Germline V gene sequence: CDR1 SGHTA, CDR2 FQGTGA. Note on this clone: Its antigen is undetermined.

60 Vbeta and 13 Jbeta primers were used in PCR. TCRdb keeps only in-frame clones here, not all; method: immunoSEQ multiplex PCR. The data hold 150,000 to 200,000 clones, with under 85% observed a single time. The sequenced material came from PBMCs. The chain joins TRBV7-3 to TRBJ2-2, with D possibly TRBD1 on 5 matching bases. The source of this sequence is a woman between 25 and 40 years old in good health and CMV-seronegative. Here the CDR3 DNA reads TGTGCCAGCAGCAAAGGGGCCGCCGGGGAGCTGTTTTTT. Translating gives CASSKGAAGELFF.